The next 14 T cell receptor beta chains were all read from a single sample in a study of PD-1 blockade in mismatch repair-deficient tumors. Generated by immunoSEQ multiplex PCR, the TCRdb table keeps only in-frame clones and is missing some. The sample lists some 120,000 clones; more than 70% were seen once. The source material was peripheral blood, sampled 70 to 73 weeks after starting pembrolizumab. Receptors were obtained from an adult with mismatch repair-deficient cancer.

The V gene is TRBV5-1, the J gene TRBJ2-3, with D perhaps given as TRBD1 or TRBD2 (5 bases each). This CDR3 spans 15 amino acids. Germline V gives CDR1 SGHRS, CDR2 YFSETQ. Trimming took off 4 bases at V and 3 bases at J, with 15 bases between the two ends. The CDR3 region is CASSPGLWGTDTQYF. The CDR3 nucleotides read TGCGCCAGCAGCCCTGGACTTTGGGGGACAGATACGCAGTATTTT.

The CDR3 coding sequence is TGCGCCAGCAGAAGTGGGTCTTTCTATGGCTACACCTTC. Amino acid sequence: CASRSGSFYGYTF. This chain joins TRBV5-1 and TRBJ1-2, with D unclear. V lost 5 bases and J 4 bases, leaving 12 bases between the germline ends. The germline gives CDR1 SGHRS, CDR2 YFSETQ. CDR3 length: 13 residues.

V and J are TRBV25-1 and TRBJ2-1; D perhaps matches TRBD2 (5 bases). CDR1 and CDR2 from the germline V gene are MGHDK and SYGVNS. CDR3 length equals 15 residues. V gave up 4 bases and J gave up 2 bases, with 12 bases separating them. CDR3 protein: CASSVASNPYNEQFF. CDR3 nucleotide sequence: TGTGCCAGCAGTGTCGCTAGCAACCCCTACAATGAGCAGTTCTTC.

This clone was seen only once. Here the CDR3 reads CASSSDSSYEQYF. The DNA of the CDR3 is TGTGCCAGCAGCTCTGACAGTTCCTACGAGCAGTACTTC. V gene TRBV11-2 combines with J gene TRBJ2-7; maybe TRBD1 (5 bases). Germline loops: CDR1 SGHAT, CDR2 FQNNGV. The CDR3 totals 13 residues. The V end lost 4 bases, the J end lost 1 base, and 8 bases lay between the germline ends.

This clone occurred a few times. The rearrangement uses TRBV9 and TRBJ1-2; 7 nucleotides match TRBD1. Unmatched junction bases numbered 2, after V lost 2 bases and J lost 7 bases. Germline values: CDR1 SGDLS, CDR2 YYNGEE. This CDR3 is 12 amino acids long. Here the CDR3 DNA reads TGTGCCAGCAGCGTTAACAGGGGTGGCTACACCTTC. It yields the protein CASSVNRGGYTF. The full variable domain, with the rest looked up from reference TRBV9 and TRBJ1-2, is DSGVTQTPKHLITATGQRVTLRCSPRSGDLSVYWYQQSLDQGLQFLIQYYNGEERAKGNILERFSAQQFPDLHSELNLSSLELGDSALYFCASSVNRGGYTFGSGTRLTVV.

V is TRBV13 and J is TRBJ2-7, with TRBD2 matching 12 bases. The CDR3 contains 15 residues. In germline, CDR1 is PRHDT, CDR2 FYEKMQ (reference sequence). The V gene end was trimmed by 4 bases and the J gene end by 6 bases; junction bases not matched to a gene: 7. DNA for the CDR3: TGTGCCAGCAGCTCACCGACTAGCGGGAGTGGCGAGCAGTACTTC. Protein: CASSSPTSGSGEQYF.

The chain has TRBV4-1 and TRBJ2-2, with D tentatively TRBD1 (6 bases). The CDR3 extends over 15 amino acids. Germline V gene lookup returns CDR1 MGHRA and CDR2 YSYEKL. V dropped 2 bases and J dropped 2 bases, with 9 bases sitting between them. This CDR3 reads CASSQQGGNTGELFF. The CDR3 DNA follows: TGCGCCAGCAGCCAACAAGGGGGTAACACCGGGGAGCTGTTTTTT.

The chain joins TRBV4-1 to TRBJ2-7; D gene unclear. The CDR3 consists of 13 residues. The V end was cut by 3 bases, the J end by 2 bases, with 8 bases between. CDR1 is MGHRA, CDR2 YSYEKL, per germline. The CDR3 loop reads CASSQEATYEQYF. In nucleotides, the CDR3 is TGCGCCAGCAGCCAGGAAGCTACCTACGAGCAGTACTTC.

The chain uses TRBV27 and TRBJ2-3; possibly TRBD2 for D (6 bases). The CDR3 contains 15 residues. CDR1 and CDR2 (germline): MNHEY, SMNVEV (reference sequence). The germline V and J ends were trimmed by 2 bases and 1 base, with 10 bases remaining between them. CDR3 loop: CASSLRPSGTDTQYF. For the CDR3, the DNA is TGTGCCAGCAGTTTACGGCCTAGCGGCACAGATACGCAGTATTTT.

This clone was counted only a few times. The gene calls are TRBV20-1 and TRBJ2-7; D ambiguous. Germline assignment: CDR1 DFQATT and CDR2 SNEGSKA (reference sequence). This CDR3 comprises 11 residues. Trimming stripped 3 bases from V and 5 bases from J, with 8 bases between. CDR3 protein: CSASLPDEQYF. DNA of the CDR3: TGCAGTGCTAGTTTGCCCGACGAGCAGTACTTC.

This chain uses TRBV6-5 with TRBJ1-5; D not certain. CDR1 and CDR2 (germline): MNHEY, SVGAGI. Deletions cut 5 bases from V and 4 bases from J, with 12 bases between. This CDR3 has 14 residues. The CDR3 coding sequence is TGTGCCAGCAGTGTCAGCAGTACAAATCAGCCCCAGCATTTT. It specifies CASSVSSTNQPQHF.

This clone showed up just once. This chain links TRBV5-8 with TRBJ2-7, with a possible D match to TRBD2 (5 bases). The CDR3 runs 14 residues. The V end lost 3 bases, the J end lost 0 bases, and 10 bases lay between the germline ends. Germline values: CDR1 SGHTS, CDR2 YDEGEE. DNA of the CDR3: TGTGCCAGCAGCTACATGGGGAGCTCCTACGAGCAGTACTTC. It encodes CASSYMGSSYEQYF.

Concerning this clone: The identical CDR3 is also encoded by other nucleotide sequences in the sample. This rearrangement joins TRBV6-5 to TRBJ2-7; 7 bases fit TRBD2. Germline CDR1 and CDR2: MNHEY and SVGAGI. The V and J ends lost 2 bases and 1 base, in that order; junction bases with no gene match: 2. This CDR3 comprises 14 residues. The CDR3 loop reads CASSYLRGSYEQYF. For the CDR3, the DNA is TGTGCCAGCAGTTACCTGCGGGGGTCCTACGAGCAGTACTTC.

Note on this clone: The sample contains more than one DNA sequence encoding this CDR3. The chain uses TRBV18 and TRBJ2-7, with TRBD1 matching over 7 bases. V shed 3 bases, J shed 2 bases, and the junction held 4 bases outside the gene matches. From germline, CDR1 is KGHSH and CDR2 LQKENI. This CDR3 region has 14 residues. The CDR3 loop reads CASSPRQGTYEQYF. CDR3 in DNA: TGTGCCAGCTCACCCCGACAGGGTACCTACGAGCAGTACTTC.